This paragraph covers one T cell receptor (beta chain) sequence. The CDR3 has 14 amino acids. Trimming removed 4 bases at V and 4 bases at J, with 14 bases between. Germline loops: CDR1 SGDLS, CDR2 YYNGEE. This sample stems from a study of blood T cell repertoires in COVID-19. Sequenced by immunoSEQ multiplex PCR; TCRdb stores in-frame clones only, minus some. The data show some 320,000 clones, with roughly 90% seen just once and roughly 3.9% held by the top ten. This sequence originates from a woman under 40 who had been exposed to COVID-19. The sample taken for sequencing was PBMCs or T cells enriched from blood (not recorded which). The chain links TRBV9 to TRBJ1-2; the D gene is possibly TRBD1 (6 bases). The CDR3 loop reads CASSTDDRSYGYTF. The CDR3 nucleotides are TGTGCCAGCAGCACGGATGACAGGAGCTATGGCTACACCTTC.